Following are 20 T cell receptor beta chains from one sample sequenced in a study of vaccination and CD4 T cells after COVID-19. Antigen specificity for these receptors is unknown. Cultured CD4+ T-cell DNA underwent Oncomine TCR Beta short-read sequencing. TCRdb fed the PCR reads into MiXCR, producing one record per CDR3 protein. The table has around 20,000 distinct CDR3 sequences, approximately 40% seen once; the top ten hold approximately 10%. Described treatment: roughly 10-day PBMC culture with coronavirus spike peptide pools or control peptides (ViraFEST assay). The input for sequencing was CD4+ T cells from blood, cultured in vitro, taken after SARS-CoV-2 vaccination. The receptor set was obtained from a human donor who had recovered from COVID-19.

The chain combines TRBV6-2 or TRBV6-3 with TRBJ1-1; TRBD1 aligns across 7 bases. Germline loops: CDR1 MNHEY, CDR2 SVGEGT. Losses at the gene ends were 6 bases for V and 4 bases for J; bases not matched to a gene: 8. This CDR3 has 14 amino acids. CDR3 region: CASSPGQWGTEAFF. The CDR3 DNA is TGTGCCAGCAGCCCGGGACAGTGGGGCACTGAAGCTTTCTTT.

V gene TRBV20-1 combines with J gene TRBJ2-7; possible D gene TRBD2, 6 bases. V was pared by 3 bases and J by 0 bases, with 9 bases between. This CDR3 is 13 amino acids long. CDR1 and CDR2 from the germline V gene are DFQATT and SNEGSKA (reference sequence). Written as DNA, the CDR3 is TGCAGTGCTAGGGGGACTGGCTCCTACGAGCAGTACTTC. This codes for CSARGTGSYEQYF.

The CDR3 spells CASSPRRGAGTPQPQHF. CDR3 nucleotides: TGTGCCAGTAGTCCAAGACGCGGGGCAGGGACCCCTCAGCCCCAGCATTTT. J is TRBJ1-5 and V is TRBV19; a weak D match, TRBD1 (5 bases). Germline V CDR1 and CDR2: LNHDA, SQIVND (reference sequence). The CDR3 has 17 amino acids. Trimming stripped 5 bases from V and 6 bases from J, with 23 bases between.

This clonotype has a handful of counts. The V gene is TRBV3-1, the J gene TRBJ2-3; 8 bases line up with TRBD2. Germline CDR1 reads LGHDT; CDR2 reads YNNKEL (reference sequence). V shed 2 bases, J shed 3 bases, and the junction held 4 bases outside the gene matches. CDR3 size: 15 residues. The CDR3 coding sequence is TGTGCCAGCAGCCAACTCTCGGGAGGGACAGATACGCAGTATTTT. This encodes CASSQLSGGTDTQYF.

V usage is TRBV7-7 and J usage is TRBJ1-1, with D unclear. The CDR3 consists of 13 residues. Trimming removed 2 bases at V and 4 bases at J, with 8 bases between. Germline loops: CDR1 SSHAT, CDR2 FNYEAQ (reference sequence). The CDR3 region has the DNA TGTGCCAGCAGCTTAAGGTCAGGCACTGAAGCTTTCTTT. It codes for CASSLRSGTEAFF.

In nucleotides, the CDR3 is TGTGCCAGCAGTGAACAGGGCCCCTCTGGAAACACCATATATTTT. Its protein is CASSEQGPSGNTIYF. The chain links TRBV6-1 to TRBJ1-3, with D possibly matching TRBD1 (5 bases). Trimming pared 2 bases from V and 0 bases from J, leaving 8 bases between. There are 15 residues in the CDR3. Looked up from germline, CDR1 is MNHNS and CDR2 is SASEGT.

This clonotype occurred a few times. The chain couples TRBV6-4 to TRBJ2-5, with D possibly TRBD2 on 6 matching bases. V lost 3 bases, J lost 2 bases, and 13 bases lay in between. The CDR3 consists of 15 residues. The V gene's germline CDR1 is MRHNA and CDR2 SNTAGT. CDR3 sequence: CASSEEASEQETQYF. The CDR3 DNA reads TGTGCCAGCAGTGAAGAAGCTAGCGAGCAAGAGACCCAGTACTTC.

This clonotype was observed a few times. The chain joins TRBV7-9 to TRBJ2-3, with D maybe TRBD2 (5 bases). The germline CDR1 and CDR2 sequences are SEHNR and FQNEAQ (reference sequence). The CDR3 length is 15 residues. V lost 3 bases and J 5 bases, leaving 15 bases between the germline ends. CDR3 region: CASSFDTGSEDTQYF. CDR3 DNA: TGTGCCAGCAGCTTCGACACGGGGTCTGAAGATACGCAGTATTTT.

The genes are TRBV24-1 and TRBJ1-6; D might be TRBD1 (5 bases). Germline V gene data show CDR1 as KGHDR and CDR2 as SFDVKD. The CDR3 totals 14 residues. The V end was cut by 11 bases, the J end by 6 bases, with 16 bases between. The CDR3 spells CAMSSGLLNSPLHF. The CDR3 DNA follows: TGTGCCATGTCATCGGGACTGCTTAATTCACCCCTCCACTTT.

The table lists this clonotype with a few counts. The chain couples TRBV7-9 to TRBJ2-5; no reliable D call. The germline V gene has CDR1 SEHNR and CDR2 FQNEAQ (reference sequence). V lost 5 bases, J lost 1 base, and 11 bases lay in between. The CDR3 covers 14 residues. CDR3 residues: CASSPSGSQETQYF. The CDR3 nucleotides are TGTGCCAGCAGCCCGTCCGGGTCCCAAGAGACCCAGTACTTC.

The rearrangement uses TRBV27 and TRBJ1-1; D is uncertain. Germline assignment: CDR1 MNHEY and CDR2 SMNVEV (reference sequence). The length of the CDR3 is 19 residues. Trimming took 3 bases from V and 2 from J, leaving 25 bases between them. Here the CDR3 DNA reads TGTGCCAGCAGTTTCAGTCCACCACAGACCGCTCTCCTAAACACTGAAGCTTTCTTT. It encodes CASSFSPPQTALLNTEAFF.

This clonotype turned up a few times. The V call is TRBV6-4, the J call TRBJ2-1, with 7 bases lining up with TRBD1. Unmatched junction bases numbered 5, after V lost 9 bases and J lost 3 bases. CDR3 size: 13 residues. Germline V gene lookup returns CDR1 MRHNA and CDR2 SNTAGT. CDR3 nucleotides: TGTGCCAGACCGGGACAGCACTACAATGAGCAGTTCTTC. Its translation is CARPGQHYNEQFF.

The DNA of the CDR3 is TGTGCCAGCAGTCTCACACAGACAGGGGCCGCCTACGAGCAGTACTTC. Translating it yields CASSLTQTGAAYEQYF. The rearrangement links TRBV27 to TRBJ2-7; 8 bases fit TRBD1. Per the germline V gene, CDR1 is MNHEY and CDR2 is SMNVEV (reference sequence). The length of the CDR3 is 16 residues. With 5 bases clipped from V and 2 bases from J, the junction kept 11 bases outside the gene matches.

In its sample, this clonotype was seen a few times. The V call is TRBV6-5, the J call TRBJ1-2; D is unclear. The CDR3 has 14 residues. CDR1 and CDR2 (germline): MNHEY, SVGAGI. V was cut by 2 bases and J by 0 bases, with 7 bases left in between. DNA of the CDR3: TGTGCCAGCAGTTACAGCTCCTCTAACTATGGCTACACCTTC. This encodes CASSYSSSNYGYTF.

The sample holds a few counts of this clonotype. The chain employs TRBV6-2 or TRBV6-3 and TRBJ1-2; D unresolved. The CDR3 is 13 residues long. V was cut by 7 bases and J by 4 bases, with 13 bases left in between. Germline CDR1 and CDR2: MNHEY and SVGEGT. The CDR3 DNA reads TGTGCCAGCACGCGACTCGAGGGCTATGGCTACACCTTC. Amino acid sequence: CASTRLEGYGYTF.

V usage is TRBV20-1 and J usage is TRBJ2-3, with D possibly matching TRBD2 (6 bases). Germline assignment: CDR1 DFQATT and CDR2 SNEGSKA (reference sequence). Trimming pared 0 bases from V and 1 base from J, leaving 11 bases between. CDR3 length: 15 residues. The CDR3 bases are TGCAGTGCTAGAGATAGCGGCAGGGGCACAGATACGCAGTATTTT. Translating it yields CSARDSGRGTDTQYF.

CDR3 bases: TGTGCCAGCAGCCGACTTAAAACAGGGACGGGGTCCCAGTACTTC. It encodes CASSRLKTGTGSQYF. The genes are TRBV5-8 and TRBJ2-5; perhaps TRBD1 as D (6 bases). Trimming took off 4 bases at V and 9 bases at J, with 22 bases between the two ends. This CDR3 is 15 amino acids long. Germline V lookup: CDR1 SGHTS, CDR2 YDEGEE.

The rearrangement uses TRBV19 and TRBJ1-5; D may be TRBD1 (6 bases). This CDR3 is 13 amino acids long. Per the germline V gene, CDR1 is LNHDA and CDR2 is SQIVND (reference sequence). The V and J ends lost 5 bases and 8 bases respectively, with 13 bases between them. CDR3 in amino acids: CASSYLGGEPQHF. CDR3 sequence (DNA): TGTGCCAGTAGTTACCTCGGGGGCGAGCCCCAGCATTTT.

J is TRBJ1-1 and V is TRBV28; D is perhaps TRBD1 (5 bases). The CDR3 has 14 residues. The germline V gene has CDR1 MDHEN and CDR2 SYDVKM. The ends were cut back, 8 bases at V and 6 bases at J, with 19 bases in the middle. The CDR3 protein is CASSPFWGSAEAFF. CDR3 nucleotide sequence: TGTGCCAGCTCACCGTTCTGGGGGTCGGCTGAAGCTTTCTTT.

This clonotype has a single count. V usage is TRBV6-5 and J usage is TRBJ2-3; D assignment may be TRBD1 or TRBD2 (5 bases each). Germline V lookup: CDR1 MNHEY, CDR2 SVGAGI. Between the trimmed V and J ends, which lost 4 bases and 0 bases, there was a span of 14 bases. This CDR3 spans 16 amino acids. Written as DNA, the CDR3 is TGTGCCAGCAGTTCGCTCCGGGACGGAAGCACAGATACGCAGTATTTT. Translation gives CASSSLRDGSTDTQYF.